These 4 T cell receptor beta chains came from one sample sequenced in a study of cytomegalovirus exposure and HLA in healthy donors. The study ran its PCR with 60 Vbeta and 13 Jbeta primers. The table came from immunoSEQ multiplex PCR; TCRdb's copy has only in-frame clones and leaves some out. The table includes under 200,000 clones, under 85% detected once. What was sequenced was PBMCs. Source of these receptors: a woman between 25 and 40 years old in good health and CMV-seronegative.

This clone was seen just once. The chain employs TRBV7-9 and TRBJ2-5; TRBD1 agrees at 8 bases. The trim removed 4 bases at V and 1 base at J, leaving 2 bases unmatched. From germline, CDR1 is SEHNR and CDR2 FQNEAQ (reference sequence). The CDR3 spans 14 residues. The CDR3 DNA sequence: TGTGCCAGCAGCTCCGGACAGGGCCAAGAGACCCAGTACTTC. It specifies CASSSGQGQETQYF.

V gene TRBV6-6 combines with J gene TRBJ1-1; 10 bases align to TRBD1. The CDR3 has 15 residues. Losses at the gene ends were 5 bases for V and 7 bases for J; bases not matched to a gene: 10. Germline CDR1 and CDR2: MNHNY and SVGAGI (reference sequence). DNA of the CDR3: TGTGCCAGCAGTCTCTTTAAGACAGGGGGCTATGAAGCTTTCTTT. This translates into CASSLFKTGGYEAFF.

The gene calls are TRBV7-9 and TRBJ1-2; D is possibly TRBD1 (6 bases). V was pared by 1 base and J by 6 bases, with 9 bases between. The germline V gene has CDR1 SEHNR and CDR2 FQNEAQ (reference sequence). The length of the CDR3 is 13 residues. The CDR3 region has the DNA TGTGCCAGCAGCTTAGAGGGGGAAGATGGCTACACCTTC. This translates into CASSLEGEDGYTF.

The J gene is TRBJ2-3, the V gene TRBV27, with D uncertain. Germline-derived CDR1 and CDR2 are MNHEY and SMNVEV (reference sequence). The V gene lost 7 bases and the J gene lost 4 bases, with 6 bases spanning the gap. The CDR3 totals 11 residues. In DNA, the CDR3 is TGTGCCAGCAAAAGAGCAGATACGCAGTATTTT. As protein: CASKRADTQYF.